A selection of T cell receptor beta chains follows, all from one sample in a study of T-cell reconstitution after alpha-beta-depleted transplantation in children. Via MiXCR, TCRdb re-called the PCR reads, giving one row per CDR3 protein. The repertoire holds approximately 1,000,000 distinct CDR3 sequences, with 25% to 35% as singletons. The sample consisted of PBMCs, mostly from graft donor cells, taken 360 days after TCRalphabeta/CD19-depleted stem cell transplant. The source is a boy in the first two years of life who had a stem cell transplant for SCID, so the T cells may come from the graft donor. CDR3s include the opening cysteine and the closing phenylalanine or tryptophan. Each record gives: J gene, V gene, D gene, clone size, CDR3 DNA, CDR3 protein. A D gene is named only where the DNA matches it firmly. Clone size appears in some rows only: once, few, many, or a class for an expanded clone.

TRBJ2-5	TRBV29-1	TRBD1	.	TGCAGCGTGACCCACAGGGGCCTCGGCACAGAGACCCAGTACTTC	CSVTHRGLGTETQYF
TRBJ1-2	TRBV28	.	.	TGTGCCAGCAGTTTCCGCCGAGGGGCTACGATCTATGGCTACACCTTC	CASSFRRGATIYGYTF
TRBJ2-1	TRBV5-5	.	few	TGTGCCAGCACCTTTCCGGTAGGGCAGGGGGGTTACAATGAGCAGTTCTTC	CASTFPVGQGGYNEQFF
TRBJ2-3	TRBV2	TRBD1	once	TGTGCCAGCAGTCCTGGACAGGTTAGCACAGATACGCAGTATTTT	CASSPGQVSTDTQYF
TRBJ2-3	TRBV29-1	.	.	TGCAGCGTTGCTGGGGATACGCAGTATTTT	CSVAGDTQYF
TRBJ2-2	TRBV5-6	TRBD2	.	TGTGCCAGCAGCCAGACTAGCGGGAACACCGGGGAGCTGTTTTTT	CASSQTSGNTGELFF
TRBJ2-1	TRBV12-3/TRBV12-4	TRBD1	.	TGTGCCAGCATCCTGGGGACAGGGTTGCCCAATGAGCAGTTCTTC	CASILGTGLPNEQFF
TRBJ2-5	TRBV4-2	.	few	TGTGCCAGCAGCCAAGATGGAAGGACCCTACAAGAGACCCAGTACTTC	CASSQDGRTLQETQYF
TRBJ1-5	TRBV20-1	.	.	TGCAGTGCTAGAGATGCCGCACCGGGCCTCAAGGTAAATCAGCCCCAGCATTTT	CSARDAAPGLKVNQPQHF
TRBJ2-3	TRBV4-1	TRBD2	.	TGCGCCAGCAGCCAAGGATTTAGGACTAGCGGGGGGCTAGGGCAGTATTTT	CASSQGFRTSGGLGQYF
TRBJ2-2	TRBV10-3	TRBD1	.	TGTGCCATCAGAAAACAGGGGGGATCAACCGGGGAGCTGTTTTTT	CAIRKQGGSTGELFF
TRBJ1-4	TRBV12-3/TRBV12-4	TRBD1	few	TGTGCCAGCAGCGGGACAGGGGGCCATGAAAAACTGTTTTTT	CASSGTGGHEKLFF
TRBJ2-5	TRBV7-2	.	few	TGTGCCAGCAGCCCAGGGACGAAGTACCAAGAGACCCAGTACTTC	CASSPGTKYQETQYF
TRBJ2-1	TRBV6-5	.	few	TGTGCCAGCAGTTACTCTGCGGCGGGGCCCTACAATGAGCAGTTCTTC	CASSYSAAGPYNEQFF
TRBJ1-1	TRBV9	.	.	TGTGCCAGCAGACCTCAACAGGGAACAAACACTGAAGCTTTCTTT	CASRPQQGTNTEAFF
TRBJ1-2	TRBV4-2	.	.	TGTGCCAGCAGCCAAGTCGGTTCAGGAGCAGGGGAGGATATGTCCTATGGCTACACCTTC	CASSQVGSGAGEDMSYGYTF
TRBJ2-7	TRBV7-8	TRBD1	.	TGTGCCAGCAGCCACCCCGGGACAGGGGCCTACGAGCAGTACTTC	CASSHPGTGAYEQYF
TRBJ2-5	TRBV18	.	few	TGTGCCAGCTCACCACAGTTGTACCAAGAGACCCAGTACTTC	CASSPQLYQETQYF
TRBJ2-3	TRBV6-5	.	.	TGTGCCAGCAGTTACGGGGCCGGCAGGGGCCCAGATACGCAGTATTTT	CASSYGAGRGPDTQYF
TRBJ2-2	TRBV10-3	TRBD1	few	TGTGCCATCAGGGGGACAGCAACGAACACCGGGGAGCTGTTTTTT	CAIRGTATNTGELFF
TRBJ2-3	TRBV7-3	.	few	TGTGCCAGCAGCTTTGTGGGGGCCCTAGCTGATACGCAGTATTTT	CASSFVGALADTQYF
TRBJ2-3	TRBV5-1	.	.	TGCGCCAGCAGCTTGCTAATCTTCCCCACAGATACGCAGTATTTT	CASSLLIFPTDTQYF